The T cell receptor beta chain under discussion was sequenced for a study of T cell responses to AZD1222 COVID-19 vaccine. Turning to the study itself: Second doses at about 4 or about 12 weeks were pooled. General study points: After the peak T cell response, and only then, were repertoires sampled. White British people made up most donors, females outnumbered males, and clonal diversity was possibly underestimated. Unmutated variant regions are reportedly the target of nearly half of TCRs that are spike-specific.

Trimming shortened V by 3 bases and J by 0 bases, and 8 bases separated the two germline ends. The V gene's germline CDR1 is LGHDT and CDR2 YNNKEL (reference sequence). This CDR3 has 15 amino acids. Sequencing was performed with immunoSEQ multiplex PCR; in TCRdb, only in-frame clones are kept and a portion is missing. The sample carries 150,000 or so clones, 75% to 95% recorded once. For this clone: Its antigen is not identified.

The sequence came from an adult in good health. The sample here was peripheral blood, taken on day 0 of AZD1222 vaccination. V usage is TRBV3-1 (or the pseudogene TRBV3-2) and J usage is TRBJ2-2, with D maybe TRBD1 (6 bases). The CDR3 DNA reads as TGTGCCAGCAGCCACGGGACATCGAACACCGGGGAGCTGTTTTTT. This sequence encodes CASSHGTSNTGELFF.